Each of the 19 T cell receptor beta chains below was sequenced from the same sample in a study of CD8+ T cells in alopecia areata. Extraction of RNA preceded its reverse transcription into cDNA, which served as the sequencing template. Profiling relied on immunoSEQ multiplex PCR, and the TCRdb table lists in-frame clones only, not all of them. The table includes a few hundred thousand clones, more than 30% detected once. Treatment in this sample: oral pan-JAK inhibitor, 5-10 mg twice daily. The material was CD4+ T cells sorted from blood, obtained at week 34, from a patient treated with tofacitinib. Every receptor here comes from a human donor with alopecia areata.

Many counts were recorded for this clone. The chain couples TRBV18 to TRBJ2-3; D gene ambiguous. Trimming cost V 0 bases and J 8 bases, with 9 bases left between them. This CDR3 has 13 residues. The germline CDR1 and CDR2 sequences are KGHSH and LQKENI. CDR3 DNA: TGTGCCAGCTCACCACCATCGGTGTCTACGCAGTATTTT. Its protein is CASSPPSVSTQYF.

This sequence joins TRBV29-1 and TRBJ1-2, with a tentative D call TRBD1 (6 bases). V lost 4 bases to trimming and J lost 4 bases, with 13 bases between them. Germline V gene lookup returns CDR1 SQVTM and CDR2 ANQGSEA. This CDR3 is 13 amino acids long. The DNA for the CDR3 is TGCAGCGTTGTCAACAGGGCCGCCTATGGCTACACCTTC. The encoded protein is CSVVNRAAYGYTF. The entire variable domain, with the rest obtained from reference TRBV29-1 and TRBJ1-2, is as follows: SAVISQKPSRDICQRGTSLTIQCQVDSQVTMMFWYRQQPGQSLTLIATANQGSEATYESGFVIDKFPISRPNLTFSTLTVSNMSPEDSSIYLCSVVNRAAYGYTFGSGTRLTVV.

This clone occurred a few times. The chain employs TRBV5-6 and TRBJ2-3; possibly TRBD1 or TRBD2 for D (5 bases each). Germline V gene lookup returns CDR1 SGHDT and CDR2 YYEEEE. The V and J ends lost 2 bases and 3 bases respectively, with 13 bases between them. The CDR3 is made up of 15 amino acids. Written as DNA, the CDR3 is TGTGCCAGCAGCTTAGTGATGGGGACGACAGATACGCAGTATTTT. Protein sequence: CASSLVMGTTDTQYF.

The table lists this clone with a count of one. J is TRBJ1-2 and V is TRBV5-4; a weak D match, TRBD1 (5 bases). The CDR3 loop spans 14 amino acids. The germline V gene encodes CDR1 SGHNT and CDR2 YYREEE (reference sequence). V was clipped by 6 bases and J by 5 bases, with 17 bases between them. The CDR3 spells CASTKRDPGYGYTF. CDR3 DNA sequence: TGTGCCAGCACCAAGAGGGACCCGGGGTATGGCTACACCTTC.

The genes are TRBV5-1 and TRBJ2-3; D is uncertain. This CDR3 is built from 12 residues. V lost 2 bases, J lost 4 bases, and 5 bases lay in between. The germline CDR1 and CDR2 sequences are SGHRS and YFSETQ. CDR3 in amino acids: CASSLRSDTQYF. The CDR3 DNA is TGCGCCAGCAGCTTAAGGTCAGATACGCAGTATTTT.

V gene TRBV7-8 combines with J gene TRBJ2-5; D ambiguous. Germline V gene data show CDR1 as SGHVS and CDR2 as FQNEAQ. Trimming removed 2 bases from V and 5 bases from J, with 18 bases in between. The CDR3 is made up of 16 amino acids. CDR3 DNA sequence: TGTGCCAGCAGCTTACGACATGTTCCTAGTTCGGAGACCCAGTACTTC. Amino acids: CASSLRHVPSSETQYF. Full variable domain (remainder filled in from reference TRBV7-8 and TRBJ2-5): GAGVSQSPRYKVAKRGQDVALRCDPISGHVSLFWYQQALGQGPEFLTYFQNEAQLDKSGLPSDRFFAERPEGSVSTLKIQRTQQEDSAVYLCASSLRHVPSSETQYFGPGTRLLVL.

The table lists this clone with a few counts. The V gene is TRBV29-1, the J gene TRBJ2-2; 12 bases are shared with TRBD1. Germline CDR1 is SQVTM and CDR2 is ANQGSEA. The CDR3 spans 17 residues. Trimming at V came to 1 base and at J to 6 bases, leaving 9 bases not matched to a gene. DNA for the CDR3: TGCAGCGTTGAAGCCAGATGGGACAGGGGGCAACCCGGGGAGCTGTTTTTT. As protein: CSVEARWDRGQPGELFF.

The J gene is TRBJ1-2, the V gene TRBV7-9; D not certain. V was cut by 0 bases and J by 2 bases, with 4 bases left in between. Germline CDR1 reads SEHNR; CDR2 reads FQNEAQ (reference sequence). The CDR3 runs 13 residues. CDR3 bases: TGTGCCAGCAGCTTAGCAGGGAACTATGGCTACACCTTC. This translates into CASSLAGNYGYTF.

The rearrangement joins TRBV7-2 to TRBJ1-5; D is uncertain. The V end lost 2 bases, the J end lost 2 bases, and 19 bases lay between the germline ends. The CDR3 runs to 18 residues. Germline V gives CDR1 SGHTA, CDR2 FQGNSA. The CDR3 coding sequence is TGTGCCAGCAGCTTAAGTTGGGGAGGGCGCGCGGGCAATCAGCCCCAGCATTTT. The encoded protein is CASSLSWGGRAGNQPQHF.

The chain combines TRBV14 with TRBJ2-2; D tentatively reads TRBD1 or TRBD2 (5 bases each). V lost 6 bases and J 4 bases, leaving 12 bases between the germline ends. Germline assignment: CDR1 SGHDN and CDR2 FVKESK. The CDR3 is made up of 14 amino acids. CDR3 loop: CASRKGTSTGELFF. Written as DNA, the CDR3 is TGTGCCAGCAGAAAGGGGACCTCCACCGGGGAGCTGTTTTTT. The complete variable domain, with remaining parts taken from reference TRBV14 and TRBJ2-2, reads EAGVTQFPSHSVIEKGQTVTLRCDPISGHDNLYWYRRVMGKEIKFLLHFVKESKQDESGMPNNRFLAERTGGTYSTLKVQPAELEDSGVYFCASRKGTSTGELFFGEGSRLTVL.

The chain links TRBV15 to TRBJ1-5; D gene unclear. The V gene's germline CDR1 is LNHNV and CDR2 YYDKDF (reference sequence). The V end lost 0 bases, the J end lost 4 bases, and 10 bases lay between the germline ends. CDR3 length: 15 amino acids. The CDR3 reads CATSRDNSKNQPQHF. The DNA of the CDR3 is TGTGCCACCAGCAGAGACAACAGCAAGAATCAGCCCCAGCATTTT.

Here the CDR3 reads CASRLGLSGELFF. In DNA form, the CDR3 reads TGTGCCAGCAGACTAGGACTGAGCGGGGAGCTGTTTTTT. This sequence joins TRBV6-5 and TRBJ2-2; perhaps TRBD2 as D (5 bases). CDR1 and CDR2 (germline): MNHEY, SVGAGI. V lost 6 bases, J lost 7 bases, and 12 bases lay in between. The CDR3 totals 13 residues.

This clone turned up a few times. The chain uses TRBV29-1 and TRBJ2-5, with 12 bases that match TRBD2. The CDR3 extends over 16 amino acids. Germline V lookup: CDR1 SQVTM, CDR2 ANQGSEA. Germline trimming cut 6 bases from V and 2 bases from J; bases unmatched to any gene: 10. In nucleotides, the CDR3 is TGCAGCGTCGGGACTAGCGGGTTGGCGTTGCAAGAGACCCAGTACTTC. It yields the protein CSVGTSGLALQETQYF.

CDR3 DNA: TGTGCCAGCAGTCTACAGACTAGCACAGATACGCAGTATTTT. It is translated as CASSLQTSTDTQYF. The V and J genes are TRBV27 and TRBJ2-3; D remains ambiguous. V lost 5 bases, J lost 0 bases, and 9 bases lay in between. Germline V gene lookup returns CDR1 MNHEY and CDR2 SMNVEV (reference sequence). The CDR3 length is 14 residues.

V is TRBV2 and J is TRBJ2-7; unclear D gene. This CDR3 has 14 residues. Germline CDR1 reads SNHLY; CDR2 reads FYNNEI. V was trimmed by 1 base and J by 0 bases, leaving 7 bases between them. The CDR3 protein is CASSEGLNSYEQYF. The CDR3 bases are TGTGCCAGCAGTGAAGGGCTGAACTCCTACGAGCAGTACTTC.

V is TRBV30 and J is TRBJ2-1; 9 positions match TRBD2. The trim removed 1 base at V and 4 bases at J, leaving 11 bases unmatched. This CDR3 comprises 17 residues. Germline CDR1 is GTSNPN and CDR2 is SVGIG (reference sequence). In nucleotides, the CDR3 is TGTGCCTGGAGTGCCACATTAGCGGGAGTGAGGTACAATGAGCAGTTCTTC. Translation: CAWSATLAGVRYNEQFF.

This clone was seen only a few times. The chain combines TRBV10-2 with TRBJ2-3; 12 bases are shared with TRBD2. CDR3 length: 14 residues. CDR1 WSHSY and CDR2 SAAADI come from the germline V gene. The junction had 7 bases not matched to a gene; V was cut back by 10 bases and J by 5 bases. The CDR3 bases are TGCGCCACCAGGACTAGCGGGATTCGAGATACGCAGTATTTT. Amino acid sequence: CATRTSGIRDTQYF.

The sample holds a few counts of this clone. V usage is TRBV6-5 and J usage is TRBJ2-1; D perhaps matches TRBD1 (6 bases). The germline CDR1 and CDR2 sequences are MNHEY and SVGAGI. V dropped 4 bases and J dropped 8 bases, with 12 bases sitting between them. This CDR3 is 13 amino acids long. CDR3 sequence: CASSSTGFHEQFF. The CDR3 nucleotides are TGTGCCAGCAGTTCTACAGGGTTCCATGAGCAGTTCTTC.

V usage is TRBV27 and J usage is TRBJ2-2, with D possibly being TRBD1 (5 bases). CDR1 and CDR2 from the germline V gene are MNHEY and SMNVEV (reference sequence). CDR3 length equals 12 residues. Trimming took 6 bases from V and 6 from J, leaving 8 bases between them. The chain's CDR3 is CASSRVAGELFF. CDR3 coding DNA: TGTGCCAGCAGCAGGGTGGCCGGGGAGCTGTTTTTT.